Listed here are 15 T cell receptor beta chains from one sample, sequenced in a study of blood T cell repertoires in COVID-19. Assay: immunoSEQ multiplex PCR; the TCRdb copy retains only in-frame clones and omits some. Of 150,000 or so clones detected, approximately 90% appear once; the ten largest clones hold 20% to 30%. Sequences were obtained from peripheral blood. The receptors were gathered from a man in his 60s with acute or convalescent COVID-19.

This chain connects TRBV28 to TRBJ2-7, with D possibly TRBD2 on 5 matching bases. The V end was cut by 4 bases, the J end by 5 bases, with 9 bases between. The CDR3 consists of 12 residues. In germline, CDR1 is MDHEN, CDR2 SYDVKM. CDR3: CASSSRRNEQYF. CDR3 nucleotide sequence: TGTGCCAGCAGTTCCCGGAGGAACGAGCAGTACTTC.

J is TRBJ1-1 and V is TRBV19; no clear D. The CDR3 runs to 14 residues. V was cut by 5 bases and J by 1 base, with 11 bases left in between. The germline CDR1 and CDR2 sequences are LNHDA and SQIVND (reference sequence). CDR3 DNA: TGTGCCAGTAGTCTCTCCCCCTCGAACACTGAAGCTTTCTTT. It encodes CASSLSPSNTEAFF.

The rearrangement links TRBV5-1 to TRBJ2-5, with 12 nucleotides matching TRBD2. The germline gives CDR1 SGHRS, CDR2 YFSETQ. The V gene end was trimmed by 0 bases and the J gene end by 5 bases; junction bases not matched to a gene: 11. CDR3 size: 18 residues. CDR3 DNA sequence: TGCGCCAGCAGCTTGGCTCCGACTAGCGGGAGTCCCCGGGAGACCCAGTACTTC. Its protein is CASSLAPTSGSPRETQYF.

This chain joins TRBV7-6 and TRBJ2-5; D is undetermined. In germline, CDR1 is SGHVS, CDR2 FNYEAQ. V dropped 0 bases and J dropped 7 bases, with 15 bases sitting between them. This CDR3 spans 15 amino acids. CDR3 in DNA: TGTGCCAGCAGCTTAGCCCCGGCTGGGCTGGGGACCCAGTACTTC. Translated, it gives CASSLAPAGLGTQYF.

The rearrangement uses TRBV2 and TRBJ2-7; 10 bases are shared with TRBD2. This CDR3 is 15 amino acids long. V lost 6 bases, J lost 4 bases, and 9 bases stayed unmatched. Germline values: CDR1 SNHLY, CDR2 FYNNEI. The CDR3 sequence: CASRDPSSGGYEQYV. CDR3 DNA: TGTGCCAGCAGGGACCCTTCTAGCGGGGGTTACGAGCAGTACGTC.

The gene calls are TRBV9 and TRBJ2-1; 11 positions match TRBD2. Looked up from germline, CDR1 is SGDLS and CDR2 is YYNGEE. The J segment lost 9 bases and the V segment lost 3 bases, leaving 5 bases of the junction unmatched. This CDR3 has 14 residues. Here the CDR3 reads CASSAGTSGREQFF. The DNA for the CDR3 is TGTGCCAGCAGCGCCGGGACTAGCGGACGTGAGCAGTTCTTC.

V and J are TRBV4-1 and TRBJ2-5; possibly TRBD1 for D (6 bases). V was pared by 1 base and J by 5 bases, with 26 bases between. The CDR3 is 19 amino acids. Per the germline V gene, CDR1 is MGHRA and CDR2 is YSYEKL. This chain's CDR3 is CASSQAGSGLDRFRETQYF. The CDR3 DNA reads TGCGCCAGCAGCCAAGCTGGCAGTGGCCTTGACAGGTTCCGGGAGACCCAGTACTTC.

J is TRBJ1-2 and V is TRBV5-1; TRBD1 is a possible D gene (6 bases). The CDR3 totals 15 residues. Looked up from germline, CDR1 is SGHRS and CDR2 is YFSETQ. V shed 4 bases and J shed 2 bases, with 15 bases lying between them. CDR3 DNA: TGCGCCAGCAGCCCGGACCCGGGACAAAACTATGGCTACACCTTC. Its translation is CASSPDPGQNYGYTF.

The chain recombines TRBV24-1 with TRBJ2-3, with 9 positions matching TRBD1. This CDR3 is 17 amino acids long. Germline CDR1 reads KGHDR; CDR2 reads SFDVKD. V shed 5 bases and J 1 base; nucleotides not matched to a gene: 9. This chain's CDR3 is CATSALGQGVRTDTQYF. For the CDR3, the DNA is TGTGCCACCAGTGCGTTGGGACAGGGTGTTCGCACAGATACGCAGTATTTT.

The rearrangement joins TRBV19 to TRBJ1-5; 7 nucleotides align to TRBD1. CDR1 is LNHDA and CDR2 is SQIVND in the germline V gene (reference sequence). The CDR3 length is 15 residues. Trimming at V came to 3 bases and at J to 5 bases, leaving 7 bases not matched to a gene. Here the CDR3 reads CASSITSTGHQPQHF. In DNA, the CDR3 is TGTGCCAGTAGTATTACTTCGACAGGGCATCAGCCCCAGCATTTT.

The J gene is TRBJ1-2, the V gene TRBV7-2; 9 positions match TRBD1. V was clipped by 4 bases and J by 13 bases; unmatched bases: 13. The germline CDR1 and CDR2 sequences are SGHTA and FQGNSA. This CDR3 is 14 amino acids long. As DNA, the CDR3 is TGTGCCAGCAGCTCAGGGTCACAGGGGGCACGACTCACCTTC. This gives the protein CASSSGSQGARLTF.

The chain couples TRBV5-1 to TRBJ1-1; 9 bases align to TRBD1. The germline gives CDR1 SGHRS, CDR2 YFSETQ. The CDR3 contains 15 residues. Trimming removed 3 bases from V and 1 base from J; junction bases left unmatched: 4. The CDR3 region has the DNA TGCGCCAGCAGCTCCGGGACAGGGAGGAACACTGAAGCTTTCTTT. Residues: CASSSGTGRNTEAFF.

The count of this clone is one. The V and J genes are TRBV9 and TRBJ2-3; D may be TRBD1 (6 bases). CDR1 is SGDLS and CDR2 is YYNGEE in the germline V gene. V shed 3 bases and J shed 2 bases, with 10 bases lying between them. The CDR3 covers 14 residues. This CDR3 is CASSEGDNTDTQYF. For the CDR3, the DNA is TGTGCCAGCAGCGAGGGGGACAACACAGATACGCAGTATTTT.

This sequence joins TRBV6-5 and TRBJ1-1, with a tentative D call TRBD1 (6 bases). CDR3 length: 11 residues. V was clipped by 2 bases and J by 8 bases, with 6 bases between them. Germline loops: CDR1 MNHEY, CDR2 SVGAGI. The CDR3 DNA follows: TGTGCCAGCAGTTACGGACAGGAAGCTTTCTTT. It is translated as CASSYGQEAFF.

J is TRBJ2-7 and V is TRBV9, with D possibly being TRBD1 (6 bases). Germline CDR1 SGDLS, CDR2 YYNGEE. The CDR3 runs to 15 residues. V lost 0 bases and J 6 bases, leaving 16 bases between the germline ends. For the CDR3, the DNA is TGTGCCAGCAGCGTAGGGGGGCGAGAGGGATCCGAGCAGTACTTC. Translation: CASSVGGREGSEQYF.